The clone carrying this TCR beta chain was recorded once. CDR3 length: 16 amino acids. The germline gives CDR1 SGHKS, CDR2 YYEKEE (reference sequence). The V and J ends lost 4 bases and 4 bases, in that order; junction bases with no gene match: 13. This record comes from a study of blood T cell repertoires in COVID-19. Study summary: The samples span acute and convalescent COVID-19 from the United States, Italy and Spain. Sources were T cells, B-cell-depleted T cells, or PBMCs; the material itself was cDNA or gDNA.

In the authors' workflow: Reference gene primers were amplified, and this amplification served to estimate nucleated cell counts. The data were produced by immunoSEQ multiplex PCR, yet TCRdb's version contains in-frame clones alone and is incomplete. That table supplies the V and J calls and clone size; D and trimming were determined from the DNA. The sample gives 250,000 to 300,000 clones, 86% of which show up once; less than 3% is in the top ten. This sequence originates from a woman in her 30s with active or convalescent COVID-19. Source material: peripheral blood. This rearrangement joins TRBV5-5 to TRBJ1-2; TRBD1 matches 7 bases. Here the CDR3 DNA reads TGTGCCAGCAGCCATATGGGACAGTCGAGTTTCTATGGCTACACCTTC. Residues: CASSHMGQSSFYGYTF. The full variable domain, in which reference TRBV5-5 and TRBJ1-2 provide the parts outside the CDR3, is DAGVTQSPTHLIKTRGQQVTLRCSPISGHKSVSWYQQVLGQGPQFIFQYYEKEERGRGNFPDRFSARQFPNYSSELNVNALLLGDSALYLCASSHMGQSSFYGYTFGSGTRLTVV.